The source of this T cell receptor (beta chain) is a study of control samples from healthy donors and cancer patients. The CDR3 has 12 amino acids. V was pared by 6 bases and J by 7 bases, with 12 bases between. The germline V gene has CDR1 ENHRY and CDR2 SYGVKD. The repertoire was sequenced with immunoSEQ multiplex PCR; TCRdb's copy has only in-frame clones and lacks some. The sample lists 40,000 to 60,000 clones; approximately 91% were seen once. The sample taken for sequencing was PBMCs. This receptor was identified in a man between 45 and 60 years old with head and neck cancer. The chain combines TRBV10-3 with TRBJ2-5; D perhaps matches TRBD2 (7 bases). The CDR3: CAIRGGRGTQYF. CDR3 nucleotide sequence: TGTGCCATCAGGGGGGGGCGTGGGACCCAGTACTTC.